Here is one T cell receptor (beta chain) with its context. The antigen is not known. Only in-frame clones appear in the TCRdb table, and some are missing; sequencing was by immunoSEQ multiplex PCR. The table records 1.5 million to 1.9 million clones, 95% to 99% of them present only once. CDR3 length: 14 amino acids. In germline, CDR1 is LNHNV, CDR2 YYDKDF (reference sequence). The germline V and J ends were trimmed by 2 bases and 5 bases, with 12 bases remaining between them. This specimen belongs to a study of shared clonotypes between healthy human individuals. Findings and caveats of the study: When compared with the clonotypes that were shared by all four sorted-subset donors, the non-shared clonotypes turned out to have lower generation probabilities.

The split of CD4+ cells yielded CD45RA+ naive and CD45RA-negative memory subsets. The chain is built from TRBV15 and TRBJ2-5; no clear D gene. This sequence was found in a man aged 25 to 45 in good health. Sequencing was done on a sample of naive CD4+ T cells sorted from blood. Sample subset: CD45RA+ positively selected. CDR3 region: CATSRRSSSETQYF. Written as DNA, the CDR3 is TGTGCCACCAGCAGACGCTCAAGTTCGGAGACCCAGTACTTC.